The 18 T cell receptor beta chains presented below share a single source sample, sequenced in a study of Tregs in tolerant kidney transplant recipients. Some clones are missing from TCRdb's copy, which holds only in-frame ones; the method was immunoSEQ multiplex PCR. Its table records several thousand clones. Recipients received nonmyeloablative bone marrow transplants from related graft donors, with transient mixed chimerism. The material sequenced was CD8+ T cells from blood (PBMCs), taken 12 months after the transplant. These receptors were collected from a human patient who received a combined kidney and bone marrow transplant. Some T cells here may be from the graft donor.

For this clone: The sequence runs out 3 residues before the end of the CDR3; the remainder is reconstructed from the germline J gene. The V and J genes are TRBV7-9 and TRBJ2-7, with D perhaps TRBD2 (6 bases). Germline CDR1 is SEHNR and CDR2 is FQNEAQ (reference sequence). The ends were cut back, 6 bases at V and 2 bases at J, with 14 bases in the middle. The CDR3 is made up of 14 amino acids. CDR3 DNA, as far as it was read: TGTGCCAGCAGGGACGGGGGTACCCCCTACGAG. Translated, it gives CASRDGGTPYE. The CDR3 reads in full as CASRDGGTPYEQYF.

Comment on this clone: The read gets to within 3 residues of the CDR3 end, and the germline J gene fills in the rest. The chain employs TRBV2 and TRBJ2-1, with a weak D call TRBD2 (5 bases). Germline values: CDR1 SNHLY, CDR2 FYNNEI. CDR3 size: 15 residues. With 4 bases removed from V and 5 bases from J, the gap between germline ends came to 15 bases. CDR3 DNA (partial): TGTGCCAGCAGTGTAACTAGAACTTTAAACAATGAG. It yields the protein CASSVTRTLNNE. The full CDR3 is CASSVTRTLNNEQFF.

Regarding this clone: The read is 3 residues too short to cover the CDR3 end, so that end is filled in from the germline J gene. The V and J genes are TRBV7-2 and TRBJ1-4, with a possible D match to TRBD1 (6 bases). Germline CDR1 SGHTA, CDR2 FQGNSA. This CDR3 spans 15 amino acids. V lost 6 bases and J lost 7, with 18 bases in between. CDR3 bases read: TGTGCCAGCAGTCAAAGGGGGGGTCGGCTTGAAAAA. It specifies CASSQRGGRLEK. The complete CDR3 sequence is CASSQRGGRLEKLFF.

Notes on this clone: The read ends 3 residues shy of where the CDR3 ends; the end is completed using the germline J gene. The rearrangement links TRBV20-1 to TRBJ2-5; D is perhaps TRBD1 (5 bases). The germline V and J ends were trimmed by 6 bases and 1 base, with 21 bases remaining between them. Germline V gene sequence: CDR1 DFQATT, CDR2 SNEGSKA (reference sequence). The CDR3 covers 16 residues. CDR3: CSAPRAQRPIQETQYF. The covered CDR3 bases are TGCAGTGCCCCCAGGGCCCAACGTCCTATCCAAGAGACC.

This clone counts as large by frequency. The DNA ends 3 residues before the CDR3 does, and the rest of the CDR3 is filled in from the germline J gene. The chain carries TRBV4-1 and TRBJ2-7, with D possibly called TRBD1 or TRBD2 (7 bases each). Germline V gives CDR1 MGHRA, CDR2 YSYEKL. Trimming left V 9 bases short and J 4 bases short, with 22 bases between. This CDR3 comprises 15 residues. CDR3 in amino acids: CASQPGTGEGYEQYF. CDR3 bases read: TGCGCCAGTCAACCGGGTACAGGGGAGGGGTACGAG.

Concerning this clone: The missing CDR3 end, 3 residues past where the read stops, is filled in from the germline J gene. The chain is built from TRBV6-2 or TRBV6-3 and TRBJ2-1; tentatively, D is TRBD2 (7 bases). The CDR3 has 17 residues. V was shortened by 2 bases and J by 0 bases, with 14 bases between the two germline ends. CDR1 MNHEY and CDR2 SVGEGT come from the germline V gene. Here the CDR3 reads CASSYKRGGGSYNEQFF. The part of the CDR3 DNA that was read is TGTGCCAGCAGTTACAAGAGGGGGGGTGGCTCCTACAATGAG.

Turning to this clone: The read ends 3 residues early relative to the CDR3; the germline J gene fills the gap. The rearrangement links TRBV29-1 to TRBJ1-2; D is unclear. The V gene's germline CDR1 is SQVTM and CDR2 ANQGSEA. V was shortened by 7 bases and J by 1 base, with 13 bases between the two germline ends. CDR3 size: 13 residues. CDR3 sequence: CSADPFSNYGYTF. The CDR3 DNA, read in part, is TGCAGCGCTGACCCCTTTAGTAACTATGGC. Full variable domain (missing parts from reference TRBV29-1 and TRBJ1-2): SAVISQKPSRDICQRGTSLTIQCQVDSQVTMMFWYRQQPGQSLTLIATANQGSEATYESGFVIDKFPISRPNLTFSTLTVSNMSPEDSSIYLCSADPFSNYGYTFGSGTRLTVV.

Notes on this clone: The read stops 3 residues short of the end of the CDR3; the missing end is completed from the germline J gene. The gene calls are TRBV4-1 and TRBJ2-1; 10 positions agree with TRBD1. V shed 1 base and J 4 bases; nucleotides not matched to a gene: 1. The CDR3 contains 15 residues. In germline, CDR1 is MGHRA, CDR2 YSYEKL. The DNA read from the CDR3 is TGCGCCAGCAGCCAAGTGGGACAGGGGTACAATGAG. Encoded protein: CASSQVGQGYNE. The CDR3 in its entirety is CASSQVGQGYNEQFF.

A word on this clone: The read stops 3 residues short of the end of the CDR3; the missing end is completed from the germline J gene. This chain links TRBV7-9 with TRBJ1-2; 7 bases are a match to TRBD1. Germline V gene sequence: CDR1 SEHNR, CDR2 FQNEAQ (reference sequence). This CDR3 spans 14 amino acids. CDR3 amino acids: CASSLDGRGDGYTF. Partial CDR3 DNA: TGTGCCAGCAGCTTAGATGGCAGGGGGGACGGC. Full variable domain (outside the CDR3, taken from reference TRBV7-9 and TRBJ1-2): DTGVSQNPRHKITKRGQNVTFRCDPISEHNRLYWYRQTLGQGPEFLTYFQNEAQLEKSRLLSDRFSAERPKGSFSTLEIQRTEQGDSAMYLCASSLDGRGDGYTFGSGTRLTVV.

Regarding this clone: The read falls 3 residues short of the CDR3 end, and the missing part is taken from the germline J gene. This chain links TRBV29-1 with TRBJ2-7, with D possibly matching TRBD2 (5 bases). V lost 7 bases and J lost 0, with 10 bases in between. This CDR3 has 12 amino acids. CDR1 is SQVTM and CDR2 is ANQGSEA in the germline V gene. CDR3 region: CSATTNSYEQYF. CDR3 bases read: TGCAGCGCCACGACTAACTCCTACGAG.

Of note for this clone: The sequence runs out 3 residues before the end of the CDR3; the remainder is reconstructed from the germline J gene. The chain carries TRBV19 and TRBJ2-1; tentatively, D is TRBD2 (6 bases). Germline V gene data show CDR1 as LNHDA and CDR2 as SQIVND (reference sequence). The germline V and J ends were trimmed by 3 bases and 7 bases, with 10 bases remaining between them. The CDR3 covers 13 residues. The CDR3 reads CASSIGTENEQFF. CDR3 DNA, as far as it was read: TGTGCCAGTAGTATCGGGACTGAGAATGAG.

On this clone itself: The CDR3 extends 3 residues past the end of the read, so its final part is completed from the germline J gene. This sequence joins TRBV5-1 and TRBJ2-1; 8 bases line up with TRBD1. The V gene's germline CDR1 is SGHRS and CDR2 YFSETQ. This CDR3 comprises 15 residues. Trimming removed 4 bases from V and 4 bases from J; junction bases left unmatched: 7. CDR3 DNA (partial): TGCGCCAGCAGCAACAGGGGGGAGAAGTACAATGAG. It codes for CASSNRGEKYNE. The full CDR3 reads CASSNRGEKYNEQFF.

As regards this clone: Read coverage stops 3 residues before the CDR3 terminus; the germline J gene supplies the remainder. This rearrangement joins TRBV28 to TRBJ1-6; unclear D gene. Between the trimmed V and J ends, which lost 3 bases and 1 base, there was a span of 4 bases. CDR3 size: 14 residues. Germline V gene lookup returns CDR1 MDHEN and CDR2 SYDVKM. Incomplete CDR3 DNA: TGTGCCAGCAGTTTCCCGTCCTATAATTCACCC. Its protein is CASSFPSYNSP. The entire CDR3 reads CASSFPSYNSPLHF.

As to this clone: The CDR3 goes on 3 residues after the read ends, and that part is filled in from the germline J gene. The chain uses TRBV4-1 and TRBJ1-5; TRBD1 is a possible D gene (5 bases). Trimming removed 0 bases at V and 6 bases at J, with 12 bases between. Looked up from germline, CDR1 is MGHRA and CDR2 is YSYEKL. There are 15 residues in the CDR3. The CDR3 sequence is CASSQDGGVGQPQHF. The part of the CDR3 DNA that was read is TGCGCCAGCAGCCAAGATGGAGGGGTAGGTCAGCCC.

Comments on this clone: Read coverage stops 3 residues before the CDR3 terminus; the germline J gene supplies the remainder. V usage is TRBV30 and J usage is TRBJ1-2; TRBD1 aligns across 8 bases. This CDR3 contains 13 residues. The J segment lost 7 bases and the V segment lost 2 bases, leaving 6 bases of the junction unmatched. Germline assignment: CDR1 GTSNPN and CDR2 SVGIG (reference sequence). The CDR3 reads CAWSQGALSGYTF. CDR3 DNA, as far as it was read: TGTGCCTGGAGTCAGGGGGCTTTGTCTGGC.

As to this clone: Sequencing ends 3 residues short of the CDR3 end; the germline J gene provides the rest. The chain is built from TRBV20-1 and TRBJ2-5, with 9 nucleotides matching TRBD2. Germline-derived CDR1 and CDR2 are DFQATT and SNEGSKA (reference sequence). V was clipped by 0 bases and J by 1 base; unmatched bases: 12. This CDR3 contains 18 residues. The CDR3 spells CSARDERLAETFQETQYF. CDR3 DNA (partial): TGCAGTGCTAGAGATGAGAGACTAGCGGAAACCTTCCAAGAGACC.

In regard to this clone: The read stops 3 residues short of the end of the CDR3; the missing end is completed from the germline J gene. The rearrangement uses TRBV7-9 and TRBJ2-7, with D tentatively TRBD2 (6 bases). Germline V lookup: CDR1 SEHNR, CDR2 FQNEAQ (reference sequence). This CDR3 has 14 residues. V lost 4 bases and J lost 0, with 10 bases in between. The CDR3 sequence is CASSSPGLSYEQYF. The part of the CDR3 DNA that was read is TGTGCCAGCAGCTCTCCGGGACTCTCCTACGAG.

In regard to this clone: Sequencing ends 3 residues short of the CDR3 end; the germline J gene provides the rest. The V and J genes are TRBV20-1 and TRBJ2-2; 8 nucleotides match TRBD1. Germline V gene data show CDR1 as DFQATT and CDR2 as SNEGSKA (reference sequence). The CDR3 runs to 14 residues. The trim removed 5 bases at V and 4 bases at J, leaving 6 bases unmatched. The CDR3 here is CSAGTGESTGELFF. CDR3 DNA (partial): TGCAGTGCTGGGACAGGAGAGAGCACCGGGGAG.